The rows below give T cell receptor beta chains drawn from one sample of a study of graft-versus-host responses after intestinal transplantation. These receptors' targets are unknown. The protocol was immunoSEQ multiplex PCR, while the TCRdb copy is restricted to in-frame clones and leaves out a portion. Here the sample spans about 120,000 clones, 75% to 95% being singletons. The sequenced sample was unstimulated CD4+ T cells sorted from spleen or lymph node cells, obtained before intestinal transplant. Receptors originate from a human donor who received an intestinal transplant. The CDR3 runs from the conserved cysteine through the conserved F or W. D genes are given only for firm matches. Clone size is stated in some rows and not others, as once, few, many or a class when expanded.

J gene | V gene | D gene | clone size | CDR3 protein | CDR3 DNA
TRBJ1-2 | TRBV18 | TRBD1 | NA | CASSPGTGDYTF | TGTGCCAGCTCACCAGGGACAGGGGACTACACCTTC
TRBJ2-6 | TRBV28 | TRBD1 | NA | CASSIVPGQGPGANVLTF | TGTGCCAGCAGTATCGTCCCGGGACAGGGTCCCGGGGCCAACGTCCTGACTTTC
TRBJ2-4 | TRBV5-4 | TRBD1 | few | CASSPRGTGYQYF | TGTGCCAGCAGTCCCCGTGGGACAGGATATCAGTACTTC
TRBJ2-5 | TRBV5-1 | TRBD1 | NA | CASSPGQGETQYF | TGCGCCAGCAGCCCCGGACAGGGGGAGACCCAGTACTTC
TRBJ2-7 | TRBV7-9 | NA | NA | CASSFDTSYEQYF | TGTGCCAGCAGCTTTGACACCTCCTACGAGCAGTACTTC
TRBJ1-6 | TRBV19 | TRBD1 | NA | CASSTGTGNNSPLHF | TGTGCCAGTAGTACCGGGACAGGGAATAATTCACCCCTCCACTTT
TRBJ1-1 | TRBV27 | TRBD1 | NA | CASSRQGGNTEAFF | TGTGCCAGCAGCCGACAGGGGGGGAACACTGAAGCTTTCTTT
TRBJ1-1 | TRBV15 | TRBD1 | NA | CATSRAGTGAHEAFF | TGTGCCACCAGCAGAGCGGGGACAGGGGCTCATGAAGCTTTCTTT
TRBJ2-7 | TRBV19 | NA | NA | CASSMLARPYEQYF | TGTGCCAGTAGTATGCTGGCCCGTCCCTACGAGCAGTACTTC
TRBJ1-2 | TRBV19 | TRBD1 | once | CASSILGDREEEGYTF | TGTGCCAGTAGTATTTTAGGGGACAGGGAAGAAGAAGGCTACACCTTC
TRBJ2-3 | TRBV9 | NA | NA | CASSVGLARSTDTQYF | TGTGCCAGCAGCGTAGGCCTAGCCAGGAGCACAGATACGCAGTATTTT
TRBJ1-1 | TRBV6-6 | NA | NA | CASSYRGALNTEAFF | TGTGCCAGCAGTTACCGGGGGGCATTGAACACTGAAGCTTTCTTT
TRBJ1-6 | TRBV7-2 | NA | NA | CASSKSGTRGSPLHF | TGTGCCAGCAGCAAATCCGGGACAAGGGGATCACCCCTCCACTTT
TRBJ1-1 | TRBV27 | TRBD1 | NA | CASSAPGTGGRAFF | TGTGCCAGCAGTGCCCCGGGGACAGGGGGCCGTGCTTTCTTT
TRBJ2-5 | TRBV7-9 | TRBD2 | NA | CASSPWTSGGAGETQYF | TGTGCCAGCAGCCCCTGGACTAGCGGGGGGGCCGGGGAGACCCAGTACTTC
TRBJ1-5 | TRBV10-2 | NA | NA | CASTAGGGVNQPQHF | TGCGCCAGCACCGCCGGCGGGGGTGTCAATCAGCCCCAGCATTTT
TRBJ2-7 | TRBV29-1 | NA | NA | CSVEGQAYEQYF | TGCAGCGTTGAAGGGCAAGCCTACGAGCAGTACTTC
TRBJ2-7 | TRBV7-3 | NA | NA | CASSLQAGLYYEQYF | TGCGCCAGCAGCTTACAAGCGGGCCTTTACTACGAGCAGTACTTC
TRBJ1-2 | TRBV30 | TRBD1 | NA | CAWRAGGGGYTF | TGTGCCTGGAGAGCAGGGGGCGGTGGCTACACCTTC
TRBJ1-3 | TRBV30 | NA | NA | CAWSVLPGKKSGNTIYF | TGTGCCTGGAGTGTACTTCCGGGGAAGAAGTCCGGAAACACCATATATTTT
TRBJ2-7 | TRBV18 | NA | NA | CASSPAESDYEQYF | TGTGCCAGCTCACCAGCGGAATCGGACTACGAGCAGTACTTC
TRBJ2-3 | TRBV19 | NA | NA | CASSIVGALSTDTQYF | TGTGCCAGTAGTATAGTTGGGGCTCTGAGCACAGATACGCAGTATTTT
TRBJ1-2 | TRBV6-5 | TRBD1 | NA | CASSPGQGRGYGYTF | TGTGCCAGCAGTCCCGGACAGGGAAGGGGATATGGCTACACCTTC
TRBJ1-2 | TRBV27 | TRBD1 | NA | CASSLSQGEDGYTF | TGTGCCAGCAGTTTATCACAGGGGGAGGATGGCTACACCTTC
TRBJ1-1 | TRBV19 | NA | NA | CASSQTNLQARAFF | TGTGCCAGTAGCCAGACAAACCTACAGGCCAGAGCTTTCTTT
TRBJ1-2 | TRBV7-2 | NA | NA | CASSLSGNGYTF | TGTGCCAGCAGCTTATCGGGTAATGGCTACACCTTC
TRBJ1-1 | TRBV30 | NA | few | CAWSLHRDEAFF | TGTGCCTGGAGCCTACACAGGGATGAAGCTTTCTTT
TRBJ2-7 | TRBV25-1 | TRBD1 | once | CASSLRTGREQYF | TGTGCCAGCAGTCTCCGGACAGGGAGAGAGCAGTACTTC
TRBJ1-5 | TRBV5-1 | NA | few | CASSLAGGDQPQHF | TGCGCCAGCAGCTTGGCCGGGGGGGATCAGCCCCAGCATTTT
TRBJ2-7 | TRBV5-5 | NA | NA | CASSSIGGPYEQYF | TGTGCCAGCAGCTCCATAGGGGGACCCTACGAGCAGTACTTC
TRBJ2-7 | TRBV6-6 | NA | NA | CASSYRRSSYEQYF | TGTGCCAGCAGTTACCGGCGGAGCTCCTACGAGCAGTACTTC
TRBJ1-1 | TRBV6-1 | NA | NA | CASLFRGSVGAFF | TGTGCCAGCCTGTTCAGGGGCTCGGTCGGAGCTTTCTTT
TRBJ2-7 | TRBV18 | TRBD2 | once | CASSPGLAGDEQYF | TGTGCCAGCTCACCGGGACTAGCGGGAGACGAGCAGTACTTC
TRBJ2-7 | TRBV28 | TRBD2 | NA | CASSLGGTIYREQYF | TGTGCCAGCAGCCTGGGGGGGACTATCTATAGAGAGCAGTACTTC
TRBJ2-7 | TRBV2 | TRBD2 | few | CASSELGTSYSYEQYF | TGTGCCAGCAGTGAACTTGGGACTAGTTATTCCTACGAGCAGTACTTC
TRBJ1-1 | TRBV25-1 | TRBD1 | NA | CASSDLGQGSGTEAFF | TGTGCCAGCAGTGACCTCGGACAGGGTTCAGGCACTGAAGCTTTCTTT
TRBJ1-2 | TRBV5-1 | NA | once | CASSLAGGYGYTF | TGCGCCAGCAGCTTGGCGGGGGGCTATGGCTACACCTTC
TRBJ2-2 | TRBV5-1 | TRBD2 | NA | CASSLRAGGSAAGELFF | TGCGCCAGCAGCTTGAGAGCGGGGGGGTCCGCCGCCGGGGAGCTGTTTTTT
TRBJ2-1 | TRBV4-1 | TRBD2 | NA | CASSHPTSSSYNEQFF | TGCGCCAGCAGCCACCCGACTAGCAGCTCCTACAATGAGCAGTTCTTC
TRBJ2-7 | TRBV30 | NA | NA | CAWSVQGWDPGGDEQYF | TGTGCCTGGAGTGTACAGGGGTGGGACCCGGGGGGGGACGAGCAGTACTTC